The 24 T cell receptor beta chains presented below share a single source sample, sequenced in a study of cytomegalovirus exposure and HLA in healthy donors. Primers: 60 Vbeta forward and 13 Jbeta reverse. Sequenced by immunoSEQ multiplex PCR; TCRdb stores in-frame clones only, minus some. The sample comprises about 92,000 clones, 65% to 85% of which are singletons, and roughly 1.2% rests with the top ten. Specimen: PBMCs. The receptors come from a girl aged 2-9 years in good health and CMV-seropositive.

The CDR3 bases are TGTGCCAGTAGCAGGCTAGCGAACAATGAGCAGTTCTTC. Encoded protein: CASSRLANNEQFF. The rearrangement links TRBV19 to TRBJ2-1; D is possibly TRBD2 (6 bases). The V gene's germline CDR1 is LNHDA and CDR2 SQIVND (reference sequence). The CDR3 sequence is 13 residues long. V lost 6 bases, J lost 5 bases, and 11 bases lay in between.

The chain is built from TRBV19 and TRBJ1-1; 8 bases are a match to TRBD1. The CDR3 has 14 residues. J lost 4 bases, V lost 9 bases, and 10 bases had no gene match. CDR1 is LNHDA, CDR2 SQIVND, per germline (reference sequence). This chain's CDR3 is CASLAGDRPTEAFF. The DNA of the CDR3 is TGTGCCAGCCTGGCGGGGGACAGGCCCACTGAAGCTTTCTTT.

CDR3 protein: CASSMNGPGLIGEKLFF. The CDR3 nucleotides read TGTGCCAGCTCTATGAACGGGCCAGGACTTATTGGAGAAAAACTGTTTTTT. The V and J genes are TRBV18 and TRBJ1-4; no reliable D call. The length of the CDR3 is 17 residues. The ends were cut back, 6 bases at V and 8 bases at J, with 25 bases in the middle. Per germline, CDR1 KGHSH and CDR2 LQKENI. The full variable domain, with the rest looked up from reference TRBV18 and TRBJ1-4, is NAGVMQNPRHLVRRRGQEARLRCSPMKGHSHVYWYRQLPEEGLKFMVYLQKENIIDESGMPKERFSAEFPKEGPSILRIQQVVRGDSAAYFCASSMNGPGLIGEKLFFGSGTQLSVL.

The CDR3: CAWSGRGWDEQFF. DNA of the CDR3: TGTGCCTGGAGCGGGAGAGGGTGGGATGAGCAGTTCTTC. The chain links TRBV30 to TRBJ2-1; D may be TRBD2 (6 bases). The V end was cut by 3 bases, the J end by 8 bases, with 14 bases between. The CDR3 spans 13 residues. The germline V gene encodes CDR1 GTSNPN and CDR2 SVGIG (reference sequence). Supplemented by reference TRBV30 and TRBJ2-1, the full variable domain reads SQTIHQWPATLVQPVGSPLSLECTVEGTSNPNLYWYRQAAGRGLQLLFYSVGIGQISSEVPQNLSASRPQDRQFILSSKKLLLSDSGFYLCAWSGRGWDEQFFGPGTRLTVL.

This sequence joins TRBV5-4 and TRBJ2-1; D is possibly TRBD1 (5 bases). V lost 2 bases to trimming and J lost 7 bases, with 22 bases between them. The CDR3 extends over 17 amino acids. Looked up from germline, CDR1 is SGHNT and CDR2 is YYREEE (reference sequence). As DNA, the CDR3 is TGTGCCAGCAGCTTATCTGACGAGGCAGGGCATGATAATGAGCAGTTCTTC. Amino acids: CASSLSDEAGHDNEQFF.

This clone was observed a few times. This chain links TRBV9 with TRBJ2-3; 15 bases are a match to TRBD2. The V segment lost 0 bases and the J segment 3 bases; nucleotides outside the gene matches: 5. The CDR3 extends over 18 amino acids. Germline V gene lookup returns CDR1 SGDLS and CDR2 YYNGEE. CDR3 bases: TGTGCCAGCAGCGTAGATTCGGGACTAGCGGGAGGTACAGATACGCAGTATTTT. Its protein is CASSVDSGLAGGTDTQYF.

The rearrangement uses TRBV18 and TRBJ2-7, with 11 bases aligning to TRBD2. CDR1 is KGHSH and CDR2 is LQKENI in the germline V gene. J lost 2 bases, V lost 5 bases, and 8 bases had no gene match. The CDR3 loop spans 16 amino acids. This CDR3 reads CASSKTSGSYPYEQYF. CDR3 in DNA: TGTGCCAGCTCAAAAACTAGCGGGAGTTACCCCTACGAGCAGTACTTC.

The V and J genes are TRBV9 and TRBJ2-2; the D gene is possibly TRBD1 (5 bases). This CDR3 has 15 amino acids. Trimming cost V 4 bases and J 0 bases, with 10 bases left between them. CDR1 is SGDLS and CDR2 is YYNGEE in the germline V gene. The DNA of the CDR3 is TGTGCCAGCAGCCCCTGGACAACGAACACCGGGGAGCTGTTTTTT. Translation: CASSPWTTNTGELFF.

The chain is built from TRBV5-6 and TRBJ2-1; possible D gene TRBD1, 5 bases. CDR1 is SGHDT and CDR2 is YYEEEE in the germline V gene. V lost 1 base, J lost 3 bases, and 8 bases lay in between. This CDR3 comprises 14 residues. CDR3 in amino acids: CASSLKGLYNEQFF. The CDR3 region has the DNA TGTGCCAGCAGCTTGAAGGGGCTCTACAATGAGCAGTTCTTC. Looking up the rest from reference TRBV5-6 and TRBJ2-1 gives the full variable domain: DAGVTQSPTHLIKTRGQQVTLRCSPKSGHDTVSWYQQALGQGPQFIFQYYEEEERQRGNFPDRFSGHQFPNYSSELNVNALLLGDSALYLCASSLKGLYNEQFFGPGTRLTVL.

This rearrangement joins TRBV13 to TRBJ2-7; 9 nucleotides match TRBD1. Germline CDR1 and CDR2: PRHDT and FYEKMQ (reference sequence). The CDR3 has 14 residues. The trim removed 4 bases at V and 0 bases at J, leaving 1 base unmatched. In DNA form, the CDR3 reads TGTGCCAGCAGCTCGGGACAGGGCTCCTACGAGCAGTACTTC. Residues: CASSSGQGSYEQYF.

The chain couples TRBV5-1 to TRBJ2-7, with 7 nucleotides matching TRBD1. Trimming took 3 bases from V and 4 from J; bases not matched to a gene: 7. Germline CDR1 is SGHRS and CDR2 is YFSETQ. This CDR3 contains 14 residues. The CDR3 protein is CASSSGTASYEQYF. CDR3 DNA: TGCGCCAGCAGCTCGGGGACAGCCTCTTACGAGCAGTACTTC.

This clone occurred once. This chain links TRBV4-1 with TRBJ2-2; maybe TRBD1 (6 bases). The CDR3 loop spans 13 amino acids. Germline CDR1 reads MGHRA; CDR2 reads YSYEKL. The V end was cut by 8 bases, the J end by 7 bases, with 14 bases between. The CDR3 bases are TGCGCCAGCCAACAGGGATTTCTCGGGGAGCTGTTTTTT. Translating gives CASQQGFLGELFF.

The chain carries TRBV10-3 and TRBJ2-7, with 11 bases matching TRBD1. Germline V gene sequence: CDR1 ENHRY, CDR2 SYGVKD. This CDR3 spans 12 amino acids. The V and J ends lost 9 bases and 5 bases, in that order; junction bases with no gene match: 3. The CDR3, as DNA: TGTGCCATTGGACAGGGGGCTAACGAGCAGTACTTC. This gives the protein CAIGQGANEQYF.

This rearrangement joins TRBV27 to TRBJ1-1, with 7 bases matching TRBD1. Germline trimming cut 5 bases from V and 7 bases from J; bases unmatched to any gene: 4. Germline V gene data show CDR1 as MNHEY and CDR2 as SMNVEV (reference sequence). The CDR3 sequence is 12 residues long. The CDR3 DNA sequence: TGTGCCAGCAGTCGCGGGACAGATGAAGCTTTCTTT. Its translation: CASSRGTDEAFF.

This clone has only one observation. The junction and the germline gene differ at one end; a read error may be behind it. This chain links TRBV4-2 with TRBJ2-5; the match to TRBD2 covers 8 bases. Germline V lookup: CDR1 LGHNA, CDR2 YNFKEQ. CDR3 length: 15 residues. CDR3 in DNA: TGTGCCAGCAACCAAGAGCGGGAGTTGGTAGAGACCCAGTACTTC. Protein sequence: CASNQERELVETQYF.

The V and J genes are TRBV5-1 and TRBJ2-7; D gene uncertain. Trimming removed 6 bases at V and 5 bases at J, with 12 bases between. The germline V gene encodes CDR1 SGHRS and CDR2 YFSETQ. The CDR3 sequence is 12 residues long. CDR3 residues: CASTINFDEQYF. In DNA form, the CDR3 reads TGCGCCAGCACGATCAACTTCGACGAGCAGTACTTC.

V is TRBV2 and J is TRBJ1-3, with unresolved D. CDR3 length: 13 amino acids. V lost 6 bases to trimming and J lost 11 bases, with 17 bases between them. Germline values: CDR1 SNHLY, CDR2 FYNNEI. DNA of the CDR3: TGTGCCAGCAGAGGCAACTGGGGAGCCGCCATATATTTT. It yields the protein CASRGNWGAAIYF.

The chain carries TRBV5-1 and TRBJ1-2, with 8 nucleotides matching TRBD1. CDR1 SGHRS and CDR2 YFSETQ come from the germline V gene. The CDR3 sequence is 14 residues long. Trimming cost V 5 bases and J 4 bases; bases outside gene matches: 7. CDR3 sequence reads: CASSSDRESYGYTF. CDR3 bases: TGCGCCAGCAGTTCGGACAGGGAGAGCTATGGCTACACCTTC.

The V gene is TRBV6-6, the J gene TRBJ1-5; weak D call: TRBD1 (6 bases). Trimming took 5 bases from V and 9 from J, leaving 17 bases between them. The germline V gene has CDR1 MNHNY and CDR2 SVGAGI (reference sequence). The CDR3 spans 14 residues. The CDR3 is CASSAQGPRGPQHF. The CDR3 region has the DNA TGTGCCAGCAGTGCACAGGGTCCTCGGGGGCCCCAGCATTTT.

The V gene is TRBV13, the J gene TRBJ1-1, with 7 bases fitting TRBD1. The CDR3 totals 14 residues. V gave up 5 bases and J gave up 7 bases; unmatched junction bases: 10. Germline lookup yields CDR1 PRHDT and CDR2 FYEKMQ (reference sequence). DNA of the CDR3: TGTGCCAGCAGCCAACTAGACAGGGACAGTGAAGCTTTCTTT. Its protein product is CASSQLDRDSEAFF.

The rearrangement uses TRBV7-8 and TRBJ2-7; 10 positions agree with TRBD2. This CDR3 has 15 amino acids. The V segment lost 5 bases and the J segment 6 bases; nucleotides outside the gene matches: 10. Germline V gene sequence: CDR1 SGHVS, CDR2 FQNEAQ. The CDR3 loop reads CASSHLAGDEVEQYF. Here the CDR3 DNA reads TGTGCCAGCAGCCACCTAGCGGGAGACGAGGTCGAGCAGTACTTC. Full variable domain (rest looked up from reference TRBV7-8 and TRBJ2-7): GAGVSQSPRYKVAKRGQDVALRCDPISGHVSLFWYQQALGQGPEFLTYFQNEAQLDKSGLPSDRFFAERPEGSVSTLKIQRTQQEDSAVYLCASSHLAGDEVEQYFGPGTRLTVT.

This chain joins TRBV14 and TRBJ1-1, with D possibly being TRBD1 (5 bases). Germline V lookup: CDR1 SGHDN, CDR2 FVKESK. This CDR3 is 15 amino acids long. V dropped 3 bases and J dropped 2 bases, with 13 bases sitting between them. The CDR3 is CASSHEGTGNTEAFF. The CDR3 DNA is TGTGCCAGCAGCCACGAAGGTACAGGTAACACTGAAGCTTTCTTT.

The V call is TRBV27, the J call TRBJ1-3; D gene uncertain. CDR3 size: 14 residues. V lost 5 bases, J lost 3 bases, and 11 bases lay in between. The germline gives CDR1 MNHEY, CDR2 SMNVEV (reference sequence). The CDR3 protein is CASSIREGGNTIYF. The CDR3 DNA reads TGTGCCAGCAGTATTCGTGAGGGTGGAAACACCATATATTTT.

This chain connects TRBV30 to TRBJ2-3; weak D call: TRBD2 (5 bases). Germline lookup yields CDR1 GTSNPN and CDR2 SVGIG (reference sequence). V lost 0 bases and J lost 6, with 13 bases in between. The CDR3 contains 14 residues. CDR3 amino acids: CAWSVLGVVDTQYF. CDR3 DNA: TGTGCCTGGAGTGTCCTGGGAGTGGTGGATACGCAGTATTTT.